This T cell receptor (beta chain) was found in a study of response to subunit inactivated influenza vaccine. TCRdb itself ran the RT-PCR reads through MiXCR, one entry per CDR3 protein. This sample has 450,000 to 600,000 distinct CDR3 sequences, with approximately 7.3% found just once. Turning to this clonotype: What it recognizes is unknown. One end of the junction is discordant with germline, which a read error may explain.

The CDR3 spans 13 residues. The germline V gene has CDR1 SEHNR and CDR2 FQNEAQ (reference sequence). Findings of the study overall: There was a suggestion from the authors that each seasonal influenza vaccination recruits few new T cells.

Here the sequenced sample was PBMCs from blood, taken less than 30 months after vaccination. The chain couples TRBV7-9 to TRBJ2-2; D remains unclear. This TCR derives from a man between 50 and 70 years old who received an inactivated influenza vaccine. The CDR3 DNA sequence: TGTGCCAGCGGACCCCTGCCCACCGTGGAGCTGTTTTTT. Translation gives CASGPLPTVELFF.